This TCR beta chain was identified in a study of metastatic and nonmetastatic thyroid tumors. In the authors' methods: The study's classifier, a distant-metastasis tool for papillary thyroid cancer, was built using CDR3 differences across clinicopathological groups. TCRdb ran MiXCR on the PCR reads. In this record, the V and J calls reflect TCRdb's handling and not the investigators' own analysis. The profile shows fewer than 30,000 clones, around a fifth of them singletons. The CDR3 has 15 residues. Trimming cost V 1 base and J 6 bases, with 13 bases left between them. Germline assignment: CDR1 MGHRA and CDR2 YSYEKL. This clone was recorded at least ten times. Each patient came to thyroid surgery without any prior treatment (of any kind).

The rearrangement uses TRBV4-1 and TRBJ2-1, with D unresolved. Specimen: blood. This receptor was identified in a male donor with papillary thyroid cancer or a benign thyroid nodule (not recorded which). Some clones in this sample may be carry-over from other donors' samples. The DNA for the CDR3 is TGCGCCAGCAGCCAAGCACTGGAACTGGGCAATGAGCAGTTCTTC. Translated, it gives CASSQALELGNEQFF.